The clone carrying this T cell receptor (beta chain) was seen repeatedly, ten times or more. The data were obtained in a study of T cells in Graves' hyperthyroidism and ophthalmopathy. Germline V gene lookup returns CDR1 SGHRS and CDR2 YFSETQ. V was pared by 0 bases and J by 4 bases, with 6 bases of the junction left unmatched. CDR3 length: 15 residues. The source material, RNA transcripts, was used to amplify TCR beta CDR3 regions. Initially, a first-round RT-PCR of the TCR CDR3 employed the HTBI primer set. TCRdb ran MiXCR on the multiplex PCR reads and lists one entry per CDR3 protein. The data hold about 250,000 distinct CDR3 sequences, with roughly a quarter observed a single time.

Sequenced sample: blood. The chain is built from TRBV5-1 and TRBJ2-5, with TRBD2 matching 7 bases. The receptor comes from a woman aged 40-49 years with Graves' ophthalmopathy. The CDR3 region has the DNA TGCGCCAGCAGCTTGGGCACTAGCGATGGAGAGACCCAGTACTTC. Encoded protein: CASSLGTSDGETQYF.